These 10 T cell receptor beta chains share one sample of origin, sequenced in a study of immune cell composition in non-small cell lung cancer. Profiling relied on immunoSEQ multiplex PCR, and the TCRdb table lists in-frame clones only, not all of them. This sample has 11,000 to 15,000 clones, with around 75% found just once. Input material: lung tumor tissue. Every receptor here comes from a human donor with non-small cell lung cancer.

This clone appeared a single time. DNA of the CDR3: TGTGCCAGCAGCGGTGGGGGACTGACGCAGTATTTT. Amino acids: CASSGGGLTQYF. The chain has TRBV5-6 and TRBJ2-3, with a weak D call TRBD2 (6 bases). The CDR3 length is 12 residues. Germline-derived CDR1 and CDR2 are SGHDT and YYEEEE. With 4 bases removed from V and 9 bases from J, the gap between germline ends came to 12 bases.

This clone came up a few times. This chain uses TRBV2 with TRBJ1-2; possible D gene TRBD1, 5 bases. V was trimmed by 6 bases and J by 4 bases, leaving 9 bases between them. This CDR3 comprises 12 residues. CDR1 is SNHLY, CDR2 FYNNEI, per germline. CDR3 protein: CASRRDFYGYTF. CDR3 DNA: TGTGCCAGCAGGAGGGACTTCTATGGCTACACCTTC.

This rearrangement joins TRBV4-3 to TRBJ2-3; TRBD2 aligns across 14 bases. After removal of 4 bases from V and 5 bases from J, the junction contained 8 bases not matched to a gene. The CDR3 extends over 17 amino acids. From germline, CDR1 is LGHNA and CDR2 YSLEER. CDR3 region: CASSPGLAGGRGDTQYF. CDR3 coding DNA: TGCGCCAGCAGCCCAGGACTAGCGGGGGGTAGGGGAGATACGCAGTATTTT.

This chain joins TRBV6-1 and TRBJ1-4, with 8 bases that match TRBD1. Germline-derived CDR1 and CDR2 are MNHNS and SASEGT. The V and J ends lost 5 bases and 7 bases, in that order; junction bases with no gene match: 9. The CDR3 spans 15 residues. The CDR3 nucleotides are TGTGCCAGCAGTACCTACAGGGGGGGTAGTGAAAAACTGTTTTTT. This translates into CASSTYRGGSEKLFF.

The V gene is TRBV6-5, the J gene TRBJ2-7, with TRBD2 matching over 10 bases. The CDR3 extends over 15 amino acids. Germline loops: CDR1 MNHEY, CDR2 SVGAGI. J was trimmed by 4 bases and V by 0 bases; bases with no gene match: 3. In nucleotides, the CDR3 is TGTGCCAGCAGTTACTCGGCTAGCGGGAGTTACGAGCAGTACTTC. It codes for CASSYSASGSYEQYF.

A few counts support this clone. The chain joins TRBV19 to TRBJ2-6; D not certain. V shed 5 bases and J shed 0 bases, with 17 bases lying between them. The CDR3 totals 18 residues. Germline V lookup: CDR1 LNHDA, CDR2 SQIVND (reference sequence). CDR3 in amino acids: CASSQVAVLSSGANVLTF. In DNA, the CDR3 is TGTGCCAGTAGTCAGGTGGCAGTGTTAAGCTCTGGGGCCAACGTCCTGACTTTC.

The rearrangement uses TRBV5-4 and TRBJ1-1; 9 bases are a match to TRBD1. Germline assignment: CDR1 SGHNT and CDR2 YYREEE (reference sequence). The V gene end was trimmed by 3 bases and the J gene end by 1 base; junction bases not matched to a gene: 7. This CDR3 has 16 amino acids. CDR3 DNA: TGTGCCAGCAGCTCGGGACAGGGTTTAGCGAACACTGAAGCTTTCTTT. The encoded protein is CASSSGQGLANTEAFF.

The rearrangement uses TRBV7-9 and TRBJ1-4; tentative D call: TRBD1 (6 bases). The CDR3 runs to 18 residues. Trimming took off 5 bases at V and 8 bases at J, with 27 bases between the two ends. CDR1 SEHNR and CDR2 FQNEAQ come from the germline V gene (reference sequence). The DNA of the CDR3 is TGTGCCAGCAGCGCTGCCCGGGGGGCAAGTACCAGAGAAGAAAAACTGTTTTTT. Translation: CASSAARGASTREEKLFF. The whole variable domain, filled in from reference TRBV7-9 and TRBJ1-4, reads DTGVSQNPRHKITKRGQNVTFRCDPISEHNRLYWYRQTLGQGPEFLTYFQNEAQLEKSRLLSDRFSAERPKGSFSTLEIQRTEQGDSAMYLCASSAARGASTREEKLFFGSGTQLSVL.

This chain connects TRBV10-3 to TRBJ2-7; 8 bases agree with TRBD2. Germline lookup yields CDR1 ENHRY and CDR2 SYGVKD. The CDR3 is 15 amino acids. Germline trimming cut 3 bases from V and 5 bases from J; bases unmatched to any gene: 9. The CDR3 spells CAISDRSAGAHEQYF. The DNA for the CDR3 is TGTGCCATCAGTGATAGGTCAGCGGGAGCCCACGAGCAGTACTTC.

This sequence joins TRBV18 and TRBJ1-1; possible D gene TRBD1, 5 bases. The CDR3 spans 15 residues. The V end lost 6 bases, the J end lost 2 bases, and 16 bases lay between the germline ends. Germline CDR1 is KGHSH and CDR2 is LQKENI. The CDR3 DNA reads as TGTGCCAGCTCCCCAGGGAGTTGGGGTAACACTGAAGCTTTCTTT. Residues: CASSPGSWGNTEAFF. Full variable domain (remainder filled in from reference TRBV18 and TRBJ1-1): NAGVMQNPRHLVRRRGQEARLRCSPMKGHSHVYWYRQLPEEGLKFMVYLQKENIIDESGMPKERFSAEFPKEGPSILRIQQVVRGDSAAYFCASSPGSWGNTEAFFGQGTRLTVV.